The rows below give T cell receptor beta chains drawn from one sample of a study of identical twins. TCRdb redid the calling of the 5' RACE reads with MiXCR, one entry per CDR3 protein. The table records hundreds of thousands of distinct CDR3 sequences, 9% to 15% of them present only once. In addition, the sample was reused for a study of yellow fever vaccine responses in identical twins.

Material for sequencing was PBMCs. These receptors all stem from a young woman in good health. CDR3s include the opening cysteine and the closing phenylalanine or tryptophan. The D gene is left open where the match is weak. Size tells how often a clone was seen (once, few, many) or the class of an expanded clone, and some rows leave it out.

CDR3 DNA,CDR3 protein,clone size,D gene,V gene,J gene,CDR3 length
TGCAGTGCTAGTTTCGGGGCATCGAGCACAGATACGCAGTATTTT,CSASFGASSTDTQYF,few,NA,TRBV20-1,TRBJ2-3,15
TGTGCCAGCAGAACCACTAGCGGGGGGTTGAATGAGCAGTTCTTC,CASRTTSGGLNEQFF,NA,TRBD2,TRBV6-1,TRBJ2-1,15
TGTGCCAGCAGTAAGGAGACGGTTAATGCTGAAGCTTTCTTT,CASSKETVNAEAFF,NA,NA,TRBV2,TRBJ1-1,14
TGTGCCAGCAGTACGGGACTAGCCTCCTACGAGCAGTACTTC,CASSTGLASYEQYF,few,TRBD2,TRBV2,TRBJ2-7,14
TGCAGTGCTAGAGTCGGTAGCGGGAGTGAGACCCAGTACTTC,CSARVGSGSETQYF,many,TRBD2,TRBV20-1,TRBJ2-5,14
TGCAGTGTCCCGGACAAGCTCTCGCTGCTAGAGACCCAGTACTTC,CSVPDKLSLLETQYF,many,NA,TRBV20-1,TRBJ2-5,15
TGTGCCAGCAGCCAGGGGGTAGCGGGGGTTTACAATGAGCAGTTCTTC,CASSQGVAGVYNEQFF,NA,TRBD2,TRBV4-2,TRBJ2-1,16
TGCAGTGCTAGAGATGGAAGAGAGCAGTACTTC,CSARDGREQYF,few,NA,TRBV20-1,TRBJ2-7,11
TGTGCCAGCAGTTCTAGCGGGGCGGGCAAAAACATTCAGTACTTC,CASSSSGAGKNIQYF,NA,TRBD2,TRBV27,TRBJ2-4,15
TGCGCCAGCAGCCAACTTAGACAGGGGGCAGGTTCACCCCTCCACTTT,CASSQLRQGAGSPLHF,many,TRBD1,TRBV4-1,TRBJ1-6,16
TGCAGTGCTACCTGGAGAGCCACGGGGGAGACCCAGTACTTC,CSATWRATGETQYF,few,NA,TRBV20-1,TRBJ2-5,14
TGCAGTGCTAGAAATCCGGGACAGGAGTACAATGAGCAGTTCTTC,CSARNPGQEYNEQFF,NA,TRBD1,TRBV20-1,TRBJ2-1,15
TGCGCCAGCAGCTTGGGCCTGGTCATGGGAGGGCAAGAGACCCAGTACTTC,CASSLGLVMGGQETQYF,few,TRBD2,TRBV5-1,TRBJ2-5,17
TGCGCCAGCAGCTTGGAGGGGCAGGGTGGAGATACGCAGTATTTT,CASSLEGQGGDTQYF,few,NA,TRBV5-1,TRBJ2-3,15
TGCAGTGCTAGAGAGAGTAAGACAGGGGTTACTGAAGCTTTCTTT,CSARESKTGVTEAFF,NA,TRBD1,TRBV20-1,TRBJ1-1,15
TGTGCCAGCAGTTTAGAGGTAGCGGGGGATGAGACCCAGTACTTC,CASSLEVAGDETQYF,NA,TRBD2,TRBV12-3/TRBV12-4,TRBJ2-5,15
TGTGCCAGCAGCCAAGAGGCGGGAGGCTTCTACGAGCAGTACTTC,CASSQEAGGFYEQYF,few,TRBD2,TRBV4-2,TRBJ2-7,15
TGTGCCAGCAGCATTACTCAGGGGGCGGCTGAAGCTTTCTTT,CASSITQGAAEAFF,NA,TRBD1,TRBV7-9,TRBJ1-1,14
TGTGCCAGCAGCTTTAGGTTGGGTACGGACACCGGGGAGCTGTTTTTT,CASSFRLGTDTGELFF,many,NA,TRBV11-2,TRBJ2-2,16
TGTGCCAGCAGTTTAGGACTAGCGGGGACAGAGACCCAGTACTTC,CASSLGLAGTETQYF,NA,TRBD2,TRBV12-3/TRBV12-4,TRBJ2-5,15
TGTGCCAGCAGCTTGGGATCCAACGGGGAGCTGTTTTTT,CASSLGSNGELFF,few,NA,TRBV5-5,TRBJ2-2,13
TGCAGTGTAGGAGGAACGAACACCGGGGAGCTGTTTTTT,CSVGGTNTGELFF,few,NA,TRBV20-1,TRBJ2-2,13
TGTGCCATCAGTGAGAGCTACAATGAGCAGTTCTTC,CAISESYNEQFF,many,NA,TRBV10-3,TRBJ2-1,12
TGTGCCAGCAGCCTTTCGACTAGCGTGGGCACCGGGGAGCTGTTTTTT,CASSLSTSVGTGELFF,NA,TRBD2,TRBV7-2,TRBJ2-2,16
TGTGCCAGCAGTGAAGCGCACAGGGGCTATGGCTACACCTTC,CASSEAHRGYGYTF,few,TRBD1,TRBV6-1,TRBJ1-2,14
TGTGCCAGCAGTCTGGATCGCCTTCGAGATACGCAGTATTTT,CASSLDRLRDTQYF,NA,NA,TRBV28,TRBJ2-3,14
TGCAGTGCTAGGGGGTGGGCGGACAGGGGTTCCGCTGGGGCCAACGTCCTGACTTTC,CSARGWADRGSAGANVLTF,NA,TRBD1,TRBV20-1,TRBJ2-6,19
TGCAGTGCTAGACCCGGACTAGCGGGGACAAATCAAGAGACCCAGTACTTC,CSARPGLAGTNQETQYF,few,TRBD2,TRBV20-1,TRBJ2-5,17
TGTGCCAGCAGCGCCGGGACACTTTCGCCCTACGAGCAGTACTTC,CASSAGTLSPYEQYF,few,NA,TRBV28,TRBJ2-7,15
TGTGCCAGCAGCGTTATGGTTTGGTACGAGCAGTACTTC,CASSVMVWYEQYF,many,NA,TRBV12-3/TRBV12-4,TRBJ2-7,13
TGTGCCAGCTGCGGACTAGCGGGAGCCAATGAGCAGTTCTTC,CASCGLAGANEQFF,NA,TRBD2,TRBV6-1,TRBJ2-1,14
TGTGCCAGCAGCTCATACAGGGGTATCTCCTACAATGAGCAGTTCTTC,CASSSYRGISYNEQFF,NA,TRBD1,TRBV11-2,TRBJ2-1,16
TGTGCCAGCAGCTTAGTGGGGGGGAAAAACATTCAGTACTTC,CASSLVGGKNIQYF,many,TRBD2,TRBV7-8,TRBJ2-4,14
TGTGCCAGCAGTAGAAGGACAGAGGTTGAAGAGCTGTTTTTT,CASSRRTEVEELFF,few,NA,TRBV27,TRBJ2-2,14
TGTGCCAGCAGCCGCGACAGCCTCTGGGAGCAGTACTTC,CASSRDSLWEQYF,few,NA,TRBV7-9,TRBJ2-7,13
TGTGCCAGCAGTTTAAACAGGGGCGGTCAGCCCCAGCATTTT,CASSLNRGGQPQHF,few,TRBD1,TRBV28,TRBJ1-5,14
TGTGCCACCAGCAGTACGTATAGCAATCAGCCCCAGCATTTT,CATSSTYSNQPQHF,few,NA,TRBV15,TRBJ1-5,14
TGTGCCAGCAGCTTTCCACGATTGAACACCGGGGAGCTGTTTTTT,CASSFPRLNTGELFF,NA,NA,TRBV7-2,TRBJ2-2,15
TGTGCCAGCAGTGTAGAAACAGGGGCGAAGACTGAAGCTTTCTTT,CASSVETGAKTEAFF,many,TRBD1,TRBV6-4,TRBJ1-1,15
TGTGCCAGCGGCGGCGATGAGCAGTTCTTC,CASGGDEQFF,NA,NA,TRBV9,TRBJ2-1,10
TGTGCCAGCAGTTGGACAGGGGGCTCCTACAATGAGCAGTTCTTC,CASSWTGGSYNEQFF,NA,TRBD1,TRBV12-3/TRBV12-4,TRBJ2-1,15
TGCGCCAGCAGCCAAGTCGTCGGATTTAATGAAAAACTGTTTTTT,CASSQVVGFNEKLFF,few,NA,TRBV4-1,TRBJ1-4,15
TGTGCCAGCAGTTTAAGGGCCAGCACAGATACGCAGTATTTT,CASSLRASTDTQYF,many,NA,TRBV27,TRBJ2-3,14